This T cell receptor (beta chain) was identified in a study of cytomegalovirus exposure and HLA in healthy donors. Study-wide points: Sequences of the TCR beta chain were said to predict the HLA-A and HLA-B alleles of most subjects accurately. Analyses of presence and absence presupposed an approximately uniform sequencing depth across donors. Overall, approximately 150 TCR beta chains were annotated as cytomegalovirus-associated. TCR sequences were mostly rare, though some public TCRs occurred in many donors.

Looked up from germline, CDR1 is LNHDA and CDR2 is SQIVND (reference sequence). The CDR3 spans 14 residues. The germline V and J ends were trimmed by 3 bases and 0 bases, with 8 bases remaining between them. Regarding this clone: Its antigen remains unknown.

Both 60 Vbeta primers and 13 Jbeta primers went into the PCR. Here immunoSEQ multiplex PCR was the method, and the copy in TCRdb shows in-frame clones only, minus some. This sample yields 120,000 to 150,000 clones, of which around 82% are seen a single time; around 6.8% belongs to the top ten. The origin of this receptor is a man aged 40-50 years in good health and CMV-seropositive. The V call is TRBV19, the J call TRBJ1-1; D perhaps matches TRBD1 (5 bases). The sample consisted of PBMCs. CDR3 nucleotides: TGTGCCAGTAGTATCACAGGCATGAACACTGAAGCTTTCTTT. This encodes CASSITGMNTEAFF.